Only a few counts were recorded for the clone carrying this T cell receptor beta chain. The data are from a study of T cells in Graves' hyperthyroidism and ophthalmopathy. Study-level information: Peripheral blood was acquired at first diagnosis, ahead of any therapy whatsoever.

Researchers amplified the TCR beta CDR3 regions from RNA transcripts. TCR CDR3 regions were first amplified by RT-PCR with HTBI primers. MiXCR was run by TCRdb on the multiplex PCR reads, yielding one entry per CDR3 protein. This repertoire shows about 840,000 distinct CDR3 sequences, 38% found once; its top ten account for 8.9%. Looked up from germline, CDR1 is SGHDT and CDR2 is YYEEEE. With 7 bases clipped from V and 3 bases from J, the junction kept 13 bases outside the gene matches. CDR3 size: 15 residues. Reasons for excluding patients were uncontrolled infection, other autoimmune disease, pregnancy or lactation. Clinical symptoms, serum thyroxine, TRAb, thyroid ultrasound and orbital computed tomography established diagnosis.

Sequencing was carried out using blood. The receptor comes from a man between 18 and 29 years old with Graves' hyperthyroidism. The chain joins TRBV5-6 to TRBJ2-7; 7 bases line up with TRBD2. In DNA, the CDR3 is TGTGCCAGCGCCGTCCGGGGGGTTGGGGGCTACGAGCAGTACTTC. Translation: CASAVRGVGGYEQYF.